This paragraph reports one TCR beta chain. The antigen is unknown. One end of the junction fails to match germline, which may point to a read error. Graves' hyperthyroidism without ophthalmopathy progression within 18 months was termed stable. Subjects aged 18 to 65 presented with newly diagnosed hyperthyroidism of less than 2 months' duration. CDR3 length: 13 amino acids. Germline CDR1 DFQATT, CDR2 SNEGSKA (reference sequence). The data derive from a study of T cells in Graves' hyperthyroidism and ophthalmopathy. Whole-study results and caveats: Model output signaled ophthalmopathy a median roughly 6.1 months ahead of onset. Most thyroid clonotypes with frequency above 0.001 were detected in blood.

RNA transcripts served as the template for amplifying TCR beta CDR3 regions. A first-round RT-PCR of the TCR CDR3 used the HTBI primer set. A single record per CDR3 protein comes from TCRdb applying MiXCR to the multiplex PCR reads. The profile shows some 510,000 distinct CDR3 sequences, around 46% of them singletons. The chain is built from TRBV20-1 and TRBJ2-7, with 15 bases lining up with TRBD2. The sequenced sample was peripheral blood or thyroid tissue (not recorded which). The receptor comes from a woman aged 18-35 years with Graves' hyperthyroidism. CDR3 loop: CSATWTSGREQSF. The CDR3 nucleotides are TGCAGTGCAACCTGGACTAGCGGGAGGGAGCAGTCCTTC.